This T cell receptor (beta chain) is from a study of response to subunit inactivated influenza vaccine. TCRdb used MiXCR to reprocess the RT-PCR reads, holding one entry per CDR3 protein. The sample holds more than 700,000 distinct CDR3 sequences, roughly 20% seen once. This clonotype appeared a few times. CDR3 length: 15 amino acids. Germline V lookup: CDR1 SGHRS, CDR2 YFSETQ. With 4 bases removed from V and 3 bases from J, the gap between germline ends came to 17 bases. This clonotype was sampled from a man aged 45 to 65 who received an inactivated influenza vaccine. The sequenced sample was PBMCs from blood, obtained around 5 days after vaccination. The chain links TRBV5-1 to TRBJ2-7; D gene ambiguous. The CDR3 reads CASSRGYSWDYEQYF. CDR3 in DNA: TGCGCCAGCAGCCGTGGCTACAGTTGGGACTACGAGCAGTACTTC.